This T cell receptor beta chain was retrieved from a study of Ad26.COV2.S vaccination and SARS-CoV-2 variants. The data were produced by immunoSEQ multiplex PCR, yet TCRdb's version contains in-frame clones alone and is incomplete. This repertoire shows some 340,000 clones, 86% found once; its top ten account for around 2%. General study points: It was vaccine recipients, not placebo recipients, who had the higher spike-specific TCR breadth.

This CDR3 region has 11 residues. Trimming shortened V by 7 bases and J by 1 base, and 5 bases separated the two germline ends. Looked up from germline, CDR1 is SGHRS and CDR2 is YFSETQ. On this clone: The antigen is not known.

The sample's treatment: 19 received Ad26.COV2.S at low or high dose, single or two shots; about 5 received placebo; per-sample allocation not given. Samples were taken on day 63 after the first vaccine or placebo injection. Donation came from an adult in Boston who was aged 18-55 years. The starting material was peripheral blood, obtained in a trial of Ad26.COV2.S vaccine versus placebo. The rearrangement joins TRBV5-1 to TRBJ1-1; D is uncertain. The sequence came from a person aged 18-65 years who received the Ad26.COV2.S COVID-19 vaccine or a placebo. This CDR3 reads CASATNTEAFF. CDR3 nucleotides: TGCGCCAGCGCCACGAACACTGAAGCTTTCTTT.